The 18 T cell receptor beta chains below come from one sample, sequenced in a study of early T cells in non-severe SARS-CoV-2 infection. In TCRdb, the 5' RACE reads were re-called with MiXCR into one record per CDR3 protein. The table has 50,000 or so distinct CDR3 sequences, about 5.6% seen once. Sequenced sample: whole blood. The receptors originated from an adult who was a healthcare worker with PCR-confirmed SARS-CoV-2 infection or an uninfected control (not recorded which).

The sample holds many counts of this clonotype. This chain uses TRBV7-2 with TRBJ1-5; D gene uncertain. V lost 2 bases and J 7 bases, leaving 9 bases between the germline ends. Germline V CDR1 and CDR2: SGHTA, FQGNSA. The CDR3 covers 13 residues. CDR3 sequence reads: CASSLKRNQPQHF. In nucleotides, the CDR3 is TGTGCCAGCAGCTTAAAGAGGAACCAGCCCCAGCATTTT.

This clonotype has at least ten counts. This sequence joins TRBV19 and TRBJ1-4; D is perhaps TRBD1 (5 bases). V lost 7 bases and J lost 8, with 23 bases in between. Per germline, CDR1 LNHDA and CDR2 SQIVND (reference sequence). The CDR3 consists of 16 residues. The CDR3 is CASTKGAGRGWEKLFF. CDR3 in DNA: TGTGCCAGTACAAAAGGAGCGGGACGCGGATGGGAAAAACTGTTTTTT.

The sample holds a few counts of this clonotype. The gene calls are TRBV2 and TRBJ2-7; TRBD2 aligns across 8 bases. Germline V gene data show CDR1 as SNHLY and CDR2 as FYNNEI. The ends lost 6 bases at V and 5 bases at J; junction bases unmatched: 15. This CDR3 spans 16 amino acids. The CDR3 DNA sequence: TGTGCCAGCAGACCACGGAACGGGGGGGCCTTCCACGAGCAGTACTTC. It is translated as CASRPRNGGAFHEQYF.

Ten or more counts support this clonotype. The chain uses TRBV20-1 and TRBJ1-2; D remains unclear. This CDR3 contains 12 residues. Per germline, CDR1 DFQATT and CDR2 SNEGSKA (reference sequence). V gave up 3 bases and J gave up 7 bases, with 12 bases separating them. The CDR3 bases are TGCAGTGCTAGCCAGGCGGGGTTTGGCTACACCTTC. Its protein is CSASQAGFGYTF.

This clonotype was picked up many times. The CDR3 protein is CASSESAGRLGQPQHF. The CDR3 nucleotides are TGCGCCAGCAGTGAGTCGGCAGGACGGCTCGGTCAGCCCCAGCATTTT. The chain is built from TRBV10-2 and TRBJ1-5; no definite D call. Germline CDR1 reads WSHSY; CDR2 reads SAAADI. This CDR3 has 16 residues. V was cut by 0 bases and J by 6 bases, with 15 bases left in between.

This clonotype showed up many times. The chain couples TRBV5-4 to TRBJ1-1, with 8 bases matching TRBD1. V lost 3 bases, J lost 7 bases, and 5 bases stayed unmatched. The CDR3 runs to 13 residues. Germline V gene sequence: CDR1 SGHNT, CDR2 YYREEE (reference sequence). DNA of the CDR3: TGTGCCAGCAGCTCGGACAGGGTGGGTGAAGCTTTCTTT. Protein: CASSSDRVGEAFF.

Many counts were recorded for this clonotype. This chain uses TRBV3-1 with TRBJ2-2; D is unclear. Trimming shortened V by 4 bases and J by 6 bases, and 6 bases separated the two germline ends. This CDR3 has 12 amino acids. CDR1 and CDR2 (germline): LGHDT, YNNKEL (reference sequence). CDR3 amino acids: CASSPWSGELFF. DNA of the CDR3: TGTGCCAGCAGCCCATGGTCCGGGGAGCTGTTTTTT.

At least ten counts were recorded for this clonotype. The chain joins TRBV6-1 to TRBJ2-3; 7 nucleotides match TRBD2. Germline V gene lookup returns CDR1 MNHNS and CDR2 SASEGT. Germline trimming cut 1 base from V and 4 bases from J; bases unmatched to any gene: 5. The CDR3 sequence is 15 residues long. The CDR3 spells CASSEGAGDADTQYF. CDR3 in DNA: TGTGCCAGCAGTGAAGGGGCGGGAGACGCAGATACGCAGTATTTT.

This clonotype has ten or more counts. The CDR3 loop is CASSTGDRVQPQHF. The CDR3 coding sequence is TGTGCCAGCAGCACTGGTGATCGTGTTCAGCCCCAGCATTTT. This sequence joins TRBV7-2 and TRBJ1-5; D remains ambiguous. Per the germline V gene, CDR1 is SGHTA and CDR2 is FQGNSA. V was clipped by 5 bases and J by 6 bases, with 14 bases between them. The CDR3 extends over 14 amino acids.

This clonotype appeared many times. The chain joins TRBV20-1 to TRBJ2-2, with D tentatively TRBD1 (6 bases). The CDR3 is 14 amino acids. Germline assignment: CDR1 DFQATT and CDR2 SNEGSKA (reference sequence). Deletions cut 1 base from V and 5 bases from J, with 11 bases between. CDR3 nucleotide sequence: TGCAGTGCTAGAGGATTGGGGGCTACCGGGGAGCTGTTTTTT. Protein: CSARGLGATGELFF.

This clonotype occurred many times. The chain joins TRBV7-9 to TRBJ1-2; 7 bases are shared with TRBD1. Germline lookup yields CDR1 SEHNR and CDR2 FQNEAQ (reference sequence). With V trimmed by 4 bases and J by 6 bases, 8 bases remained unmatched. CDR3 length: 14 residues. The CDR3 loop reads CASSSSTGVDGYTF. Here the CDR3 DNA reads TGTGCCAGCAGCTCATCCACAGGGGTGGATGGCTACACCTTC.

This clonotype has ten or more counts. V and J are TRBV5-5 and TRBJ1-4; the D gene is possibly TRBD1 (5 bases). The CDR3 sequence is 15 residues long. The V gene's germline CDR1 is SGHKS and CDR2 YYEKEE (reference sequence). V lost 2 bases and J lost 11, with 19 bases in between. The CDR3 DNA sequence: TGTGCCAGCAGCTTCGGGCCCAGGGATGGCTGGAAACTGTTTTTT. Translating it yields CASSFGPRDGWKLFF. Full variable domain (outside the CDR3, taken from reference TRBV5-5 and TRBJ1-4): DAGVTQSPTHLIKTRGQQVTLRCSPISGHKSVSWYQQVLGQGPQFIFQYYEKEERGRGNFPDRFSARQFPNYSSELNVNALLLGDSALYLCASSFGPRDGWKLFFGSGTQLSVL.

This clonotype occurred many times. The chain carries TRBV6-5 and TRBJ2-1; 8 bases are a match to TRBD1. The V gene's germline CDR1 is MNHEY and CDR2 SVGAGI. This CDR3 spans 16 amino acids. Losses at the gene ends were 6 bases for V and 5 bases for J; bases not matched to a gene: 12. The CDR3 DNA follows: TGTGCCAGCAGGCGTCGCAGGGGGCAGGCGGACAATGAGCAGTTCTTC. Residues: CASRRRRGQADNEQFF.

This clonotype was observed many times. The rearrangement links TRBV24-1 to TRBJ2-3; D is unclear. Germline assignment: CDR1 KGHDR and CDR2 SFDVKD. Deletions cut 4 bases from V and 3 bases from J, with 13 bases between. The CDR3 runs to 15 residues. CDR3 nucleotide sequence: TGTGCCACCAGTGAACCGCGAGTTAGTACAGATACGCAGTATTTT. It specifies CATSEPRVSTDTQYF.

This clonotype showed up just a few times. The chain links TRBV9 to TRBJ1-3; D remains unclear. Trimming left V 3 bases short and J 7 bases short, with 17 bases between. This CDR3 is 15 amino acids long. CDR1 and CDR2 (germline): SGDLS, YYNGEE. The CDR3 nucleotides are TGTGCCAGCAGCGCCAGCCCAGGAGCTTGGAACACCATATATTTT. Its translation is CASSASPGAWNTIYF.

This clonotype showed up many times. The rearrangement uses TRBV12-3 or TRBV12-4 and TRBJ2-5, with D possibly matching TRBD2 (6 bases). The V end was cut by 7 bases, the J end by 1 base, with 16 bases between. The CDR3 sequence is 15 residues long. CDR3 loop: CASTLGGGLQETQYF. The DNA of the CDR3 is TGTGCCAGCACCCTTGGAGGAGGGCTCCAAGAGACCCAGTACTTC.

A note on this clonotype: This clone may be a read error of a much larger clone one base away. The chain has TRBV12-3 or TRBV12-4 and TRBJ2-3, with 12 bases fitting TRBD2. The CDR3 is 15 amino acids. The V and J ends lost 6 bases and 7 bases, in that order; junction bases with no gene match: 8. The CDR3 region has the DNA TGTGCCAGCAGACAGACTAGCGGGAGTGTGAATACGCAGTATTTT. It codes for CASRQTSGSVNTQYF.

This clonotype was seen at least ten times. The chain combines TRBV5-5 with TRBJ2-7; 10 bases line up with TRBD1. This CDR3 comprises 15 residues. V was clipped by 1 base and J by 6 bases; unmatched bases: 7. Germline assignment: CDR1 SGHKS and CDR2 YYEKEE (reference sequence). CDR3 amino acids: CASSLKGQGYREQYF. CDR3 nucleotide sequence: TGTGCCAGCAGCTTGAAGGGACAGGGGTATCGCGAGCAGTACTTC.